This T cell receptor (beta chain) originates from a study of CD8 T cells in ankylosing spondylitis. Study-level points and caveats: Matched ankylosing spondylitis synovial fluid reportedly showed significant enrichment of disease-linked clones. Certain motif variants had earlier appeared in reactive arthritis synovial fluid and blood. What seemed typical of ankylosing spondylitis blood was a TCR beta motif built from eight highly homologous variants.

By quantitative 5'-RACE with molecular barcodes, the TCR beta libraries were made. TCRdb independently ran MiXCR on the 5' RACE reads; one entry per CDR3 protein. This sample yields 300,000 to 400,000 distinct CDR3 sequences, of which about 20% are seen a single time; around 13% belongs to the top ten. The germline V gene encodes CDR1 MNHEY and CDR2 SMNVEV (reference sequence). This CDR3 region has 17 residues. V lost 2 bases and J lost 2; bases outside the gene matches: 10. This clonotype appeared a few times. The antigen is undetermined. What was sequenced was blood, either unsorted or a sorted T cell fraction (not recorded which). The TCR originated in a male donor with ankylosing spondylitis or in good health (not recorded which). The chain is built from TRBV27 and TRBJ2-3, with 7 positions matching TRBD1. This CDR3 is CASSLPPTGITTDTQYF. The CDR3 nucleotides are TGTGCCAGCAGTTTACCTCCGACAGGGATAACCACAGATACGCAGTATTTT.